These 24 T cell receptor beta chains were sequenced from one sample in a study of cytomegalovirus exposure and HLA in healthy donors (dated by TCRdb to 2016 to 2017). Receptors were amplified or captured by the immunoSEQ multiplex PCR assay. For the multiplex PCR, a mixture combining 60 forward primers for TCR Vbeta segments and 13 reverse primers for TCR Jbeta segments was used. Here the immuneACCESS table is served through TCRdb, limited to in-frame sequences with V and J called. Missing clones are a known gap in these copies; in checked studies unresolved V genes cover under half, and the rest lacks a known reason. Counted in this sample were some 160,000 clones; 77% of them appeared once. The biggest ten clones account for 1.5% to 2% of the sample. Sequenced: PBMCs. The receptors derive from a woman aged 25 to 39 in good health and CMV-seronegative.

The rearrangement joins TRBV19 to TRBJ2-3; TRBD2 aligns across 16 bases. The V gene end was trimmed by 3 bases and the J gene end by 7 bases; junction bases not matched to a gene: 7. The CDR3 extends over 17 amino acids. Germline CDR1 is LNHDA and CDR2 is SQIVND (reference sequence). In nucleotides, the CDR3 is TGTGCCAGTAGTATGGGACTAGCGGGAGGGCCGGGGAATACGCAGTATTTT. Amino acid sequence: CASSMGLAGGPGNTQYF.

In its sample, this clone was seen once. The chain uses TRBV6-6 and TRBJ2-3, with D perhaps TRBD2 (5 bases). The V and J ends lost 3 bases and 2 bases respectively, with 12 bases between them. The CDR3 is 15 residues long. The germline V gene encodes CDR1 MNHNY and CDR2 SVGAGI (reference sequence). The CDR3 region is CASSYIIGNTDTQYF. The CDR3 nucleotides are TGTGCCAGCAGTTATATTATCGGGAACACAGATACGCAGTATTTT.

The gene calls are TRBV19 and TRBJ2-3, with TRBD2 identical over 10 bases. Germline V lookup: CDR1 LNHDA, CDR2 SQIVND (reference sequence). There are 19 residues in the CDR3. With 3 bases clipped from V and 2 bases from J, the junction kept 14 bases outside the gene matches. The CDR3 DNA is TGTGCCAGTAGTATCCTCGGGACTAGCGCAGAGGGTTCCACAGATACGCAGTATTTT. This sequence encodes CASSILGTSAEGSTDTQYF.

CDR3 amino acids: CASPGEGRTEAFF. For the CDR3, the DNA is TGTGCCAGCCCTGGGGAGGGGCGGACTGAAGCTTTCTTT. This chain joins TRBV25-1 and TRBJ1-1; D may be TRBD1 (5 bases). There are 13 residues in the CDR3. V dropped 8 bases and J dropped 5 bases, with 15 bases sitting between them. Germline CDR1 MGHDK, CDR2 SYGVNS.

This clone was recorded only once. This chain connects TRBV25-1 to TRBJ2-1; the match to TRBD2 covers 9 bases. The CDR3 extends over 15 amino acids. The V and J ends lost 1 base and 2 bases, in that order; junction bases with no gene match: 0. Germline V gene data show CDR1 as MGHDK and CDR2 as SYGVNS. CDR3 in amino acids: CASSEWTSAYNEQFF. The CDR3 bases are TGTGCCAGCAGTGAATGGACTAGCGCCTACAATGAGCAGTTCTTC.

This clone has a single count. This chain joins TRBV20-1 and TRBJ1-1; D ambiguous. This CDR3 is 11 amino acids long. Trimming took 6 bases from V and 7 from J, leaving 12 bases between them. Germline CDR1 reads DFQATT; CDR2 reads SNEGSKA (reference sequence). Here the CDR3 DNA reads TGCAGTGCCCATAACAGTGATGAAGCTTTCTTT. The encoded protein is CSAHNSDEAFF.

V is TRBV28 and J is TRBJ1-2; D gene unclear. V was shortened by 2 bases and J by 6 bases, with 16 bases between the two germline ends. Germline CDR1 is MDHEN and CDR2 is SYDVKM. The CDR3 length is 15 residues. The CDR3 DNA is TGTGCCAGCAGTTTAGGACGCGTCGGGGTAGATGGCTACACCTTC. This codes for CASSLGRVGVDGYTF.

The V call is TRBV4-3, the J call TRBJ2-2, with TRBD2 matching over 7 bases. In germline, CDR1 is LGHNA, CDR2 YSLEER. This CDR3 is 15 amino acids long. The junction had 6 bases not matched to a gene; V was cut back by 0 bases and J by 8 bases. CDR3 nucleotide sequence: TGCGCCAGCAGCCAAGACTGGCGGGAGTCTGGGGAGCTGTTTTTT. It encodes CASSQDWRESGELFF.

This rearrangement joins TRBV5-4 to TRBJ2-1; no firm D call. The V and J ends lost 3 bases and 8 bases respectively, with 9 bases between them. The CDR3 sequence is 12 residues long. Looked up from germline, CDR1 is SGHNT and CDR2 is YYREEE (reference sequence). CDR3 bases: TGTGCCAGCAGCTCCCAGGTACATGAGCAGTTCTTC. This gives the protein CASSSQVHEQFF.

This clone was found once. CDR3 nucleotides: TGTGCCACCAGCAGTGAGTCCGGGCCCAGGTCTGGGAGCTCCTACGAGCAGTACTTC. Translated, it gives CATSSESGPRSGSSYEQYF. The chain uses TRBV15 and TRBJ2-7, with D perhaps TRBD2 (5 bases). Looked up from germline, CDR1 is LNHNV and CDR2 is YYDKDF (reference sequence). V was trimmed by 3 bases and J by 0 bases, leaving 24 bases between them. The CDR3 is 19 amino acids.

The rearrangement joins TRBV29-1 to TRBJ2-7, with D possibly being TRBD2 (6 bases). Germline values: CDR1 SQVTM, CDR2 ANQGSEA. This CDR3 comprises 13 residues. Trimming took off 6 bases at V and 3 bases at J, with 15 bases between the two ends. CDR3 DNA sequence: TGCAGCGTGCCTGGGGGGAGGTTCTACGAGCAGTACTTC. Translation: CSVPGGRFYEQYF.

The chain carries TRBV7-8 and TRBJ2-1; 14 bases agree with TRBD2. Germline CDR1 and CDR2: SGHVS and FQNEAQ. The CDR3 runs 16 residues. Trimming at V came to 3 bases and at J to 5 bases, leaving 3 bases not matched to a gene. CDR3 loop: CASSFWTSGGNNEQFF. CDR3 nucleotides: TGTGCCAGCAGCTTCTGGACTAGCGGGGGGAACAATGAGCAGTTCTTC.

The CDR3, as DNA: TGCAGCGTTTCCACTAGCAATGAGCAGTTCTTC. Protein: CSVSTSNEQFF. J is TRBJ2-1 and V is TRBV29-1; D possibly corresponds to TRBD2 (5 bases). CDR1 and CDR2 from the germline V gene are SQVTM and ANQGSEA. With 5 bases removed from V and 6 bases from J, the gap between germline ends came to 8 bases. The CDR3 is 11 residues long.

In the case of this clone: One end of the junction does not line up with germline, which may come from a read error. This rearrangement joins TRBV7-6 to TRBJ2-3; 10 bases agree with TRBD2. The germline gives CDR1 SGHVS, CDR2 FNYEAQ. The CDR3 sequence is 16 residues long. CDR3 nucleotide sequence: TGTGCCAACAGCTTAGAGACTAGCGGGTTCACAGATACGCAGTATTTT. Translation: CANSLETSGFTDTQYF.

This clone turned up a few times. The chain uses TRBV5-1 and TRBJ2-3, with 8 bases lining up with TRBD2. Trimming at V came to 0 bases and at J to 5 bases, leaving 5 bases not matched to a gene. CDR3 length: 15 residues. CDR1 is SGHRS and CDR2 is YFSETQ in the germline V gene. The CDR3 DNA reads TGCGCCAGCAGCTTGGGAGTTAGCGGGGTAGATACGCAGTATTTT. Translated, it gives CASSLGVSGVDTQYF.

This clone was recorded only once. This CDR3 is CASSAGGWGETQYF. As DNA, the CDR3 is TGTGCCAGCAGTGCAGGGGGCTGGGGTGAGACCCAGTACTTC. The chain recombines TRBV6-6 with TRBJ2-5; 8 nucleotides align to TRBD1. This CDR3 region has 14 residues. J lost 5 bases, V lost 5 bases, and 7 bases had no gene match. The germline CDR1 and CDR2 sequences are MNHNY and SVGAGI (reference sequence).

Here the CDR3 DNA reads TGTGCCAGTAGTATGGGCACCTACGAGCAGTACTTC. Translation gives CASSMGTYEQYF. The rearrangement joins TRBV19 to TRBJ2-7; D unresolved. The CDR3 extends over 12 amino acids. Trimming shortened V by 3 bases and J by 2 bases, and 5 bases separated the two germline ends. Germline CDR1 is LNHDA and CDR2 is SQIVND (reference sequence).

The sample holds a few counts of this clone. The V and J genes are TRBV18 and TRBJ2-1; no reliable D call. V was cut by 3 bases and J by 0 bases, with 9 bases left in between. Germline-derived CDR1 and CDR2 are KGHSH and LQKENI. The CDR3 runs to 15 residues. CDR3 coding DNA: TGTGCCAGCTCACCGGAGTGGAGCTCCTACAATGAGCAGTTCTTC. Its translation is CASSPEWSSYNEQFF.

The V call is TRBV28, the J call TRBJ1-2, with D perhaps matching TRBD1 (5 bases). Germline CDR1 is MDHEN and CDR2 is SYDVKM. Trimming cost V 6 bases and J 5 bases, with 16 bases left between them. CDR3 length: 14 amino acids. The chain's CDR3 is CASSRGADRYGYTF. The CDR3 DNA reads as TGTGCCAGCAGCCGCGGGGCAGACCGTTATGGCTACACCTTC.

This chain connects TRBV5-1 to TRBJ1-2; D call uncertain. The CDR3 spans 15 residues. Germline V gene sequence: CDR1 SGHRS, CDR2 YFSETQ. The ends were cut back, 1 base at V and 2 bases at J, with 12 bases in the middle. This CDR3 is CASSLTYTTNYGYTF. The CDR3 bases are TGCGCCAGCAGCTTGACCTATACCACGAACTATGGCTACACCTTC.

This clone was detected only once. The V call is TRBV7-3, the J call TRBJ1-1; unclear D gene. The CDR3 extends over 13 amino acids. The V end was cut by 4 bases, the J end by 7 bases, with 13 bases between. Per germline, CDR1 SGHTA and CDR2 FQGTGA. This CDR3 is CASSSMTRDEAFF. DNA of the CDR3: TGTGCCAGCAGCTCAATGACAAGAGATGAAGCTTTCTTT.

This clone was seen a single time. J is TRBJ1-2 and V is TRBV18; TRBD1 matches at 8 bases. CDR1 and CDR2 from the germline V gene are KGHSH and LQKENI. V lost 3 bases, J lost 3 bases, and 6 bases stayed unmatched. The CDR3 runs to 15 residues. DNA for the CDR3: TGTGCCAGCTCACCCAGACAGGGGTTTGACTATGGCTACACCTTC. This translates into CASSPRQGFDYGYTF.

The sample holds one count of this clone. V gene TRBV30 combines with J gene TRBJ1-4; the match to TRBD1 covers 11 bases. Germline assignment: CDR1 GTSNPN and CDR2 SVGIG (reference sequence). The V gene end was trimmed by 7 bases and the J gene end by 8 bases; junction bases not matched to a gene: 9. The CDR3 contains 14 residues. The DNA of the CDR3 is TGTGCCTCCCCTGGGACAGGGGGGGTGGAAAAACTGTTTTTT. Its protein product is CASPGTGGVEKLFF.

CDR3 protein: CASSGGQSPLHF. The CDR3 region has the DNA TGCGCCAGCAGCGGTGGGCAGTCACCCCTCCACTTT. The chain employs TRBV5-1 and TRBJ1-6; no firm D call. The germline V gene encodes CDR1 SGHRS and CDR2 YFSETQ. This CDR3 comprises 12 residues. V dropped 4 bases and J dropped 10 bases, with 9 bases sitting between them. The full variable domain, rest sourced from reference TRBV5-1 and TRBJ1-6, is KAGVTQTPRYLIKTRGQQVTLSCSPISGHRSVSWYQQTPGQGLQFLFEYFSETQRNKGNFPGRFSGRQFSNSRSEMNVSTLELGDSALYLCASSGGQSPLHFGNGTRLTVT.